This is a list of T cell receptor beta chains from one sample in a study of vaccination effects on CD4 cells after COVID-19. Their specific antigens are unknown. Repertoires were generated with immunoSEQ multiplex PCR, while TCRdb's copy carries only in-frame clones and drops some. Of fewer than 90,000 clones listed, around four fifths are singletons. Sequenced here: CD4+ T cells from PBMCs cultured with HCoV-OC43 spike peptides, sampled after COVID-19 vaccination. These receptors were obtained from a human donor who received a COVID-19 vaccine. Both conserved end residues are part of each CDR3. D genes are given only for firm matches. Size is omitted from some rows. Given values are once, few, many or a class for expanded clones.

D gene: TRBD1; clone size: .; V gene: TRBV6-5; J gene: TRBJ1-5; CDR3 protein: CASRGTGNQPQHF; CDR3 DNA: TGTGCCAGCCGAGGGACAGGTAATCAGCCCCAGCATTTT
D gene: .; clone size: few; V gene: TRBV11-1; J gene: TRBJ1-1; CDR3 protein: CASSQGVYTEAFF; CDR3 DNA: TGTGCCAGCAGCCAGGGTGTTTACACTGAAGCTTTCTTT
D gene: .; clone size: .; V gene: TRBV5-5; J gene: TRBJ1-4; CDR3 protein: CASSPGLANEKLFF; CDR3 DNA: TGTGCCAGCAGCCCAGGGCTGGCTAATGAAAAACTGTTTTTT
D gene: .; clone size: .; V gene: TRBV7-8; J gene: TRBJ2-1; CDR3 protein: CASSLRGDSSYNEQFF; CDR3 DNA: TGTGCCAGCAGCCTTAGGGGGGACAGCTCCTACAATGAGCAGTTCTTC
D gene: .; clone size: once; V gene: TRBV6-5; J gene: TRBJ2-5; CDR3 protein: CASSYDQETQYF; CDR3 DNA: TGTGCCAGCAGTTACGATCAAGAGACCCAGTACTTC
D gene: TRBD1; clone size: once; V gene: TRBV18; J gene: TRBJ1-1; CDR3 protein: CASSHPYITTGVAFF; CDR3 DNA: TGTGCCAGCTCACACCCCTACATCACGACAGGGGTGGCTTTCTTT
D gene: TRBD1; clone size: .; V gene: TRBV2; J gene: TRBJ1-1; CDR3 protein: CASSDWTGGPTEAFF; CDR3 DNA: TGTGCCAGCAGTGACTGGACAGGGGGGCCCACTGAAGCTTTCTTT
D gene: .; clone size: .; V gene: TRBV5-1; J gene: TRBJ1-5; CDR3 protein: CASSLRGLGDQPQHF; CDR3 DNA: TGCGCCAGCAGCTTGCGGGGTTTGGGGGATCAGCCCCAGCATTTT
D gene: TRBD2; clone size: .; V gene: TRBV14; J gene: TRBJ2-5; CDR3 protein: CASSQRPGGHETQYF; CDR3 DNA: TGTGCCAGCAGCCAACGGCCGGGGGGGCACGAGACCCAGTACTTC
D gene: TRBD1; clone size: .; V gene: TRBV30; J gene: TRBJ2-3; CDR3 protein: CAWRTGGTDTQYF; CDR3 DNA: TGTGCCTGGAGGACAGGGGGCACAGATACGCAGTATTTT
D gene: .; clone size: .; V gene: TRBV19; J gene: TRBJ1-2; CDR3 protein: CASSGGRPYGGYTF; CDR3 DNA: TGTGCCAGTAGTGGAGGCCGGCCTTATGGGGGCTACACCTTC
D gene: TRBD1; clone size: .; V gene: TRBV2; J gene: TRBJ1-6; CDR3 protein: CASTPRDRSNSPLHF; CDR3 DNA: TGTGCCAGCACTCCCCGGGACAGGTCTAATTCACCCCTCCACTTT
D gene: .; clone size: .; V gene: TRBV19; J gene: TRBJ1-1; CDR3 protein: CASSLRVLRRNTEAFF; CDR3 DNA: TGTGCCAGTAGCCTCCGGGTGTTGCGGAGAAACACTGAAGCTTTCTTT
D gene: .; clone size: few; V gene: TRBV14; J gene: TRBJ2-4; CDR3 protein: CASSPSRGPPRFLAKNIQYF; CDR3 DNA: TGTGCCAGCAGCCCCAGTCGGGGACCACCTAGATTCCTAGCCAAAAACATTCAGTACTTC
D gene: .; clone size: few; V gene: TRBV27; J gene: TRBJ1-2; CDR3 protein: CASSPSERQLYLYGYTF; CDR3 DNA: TGTGCCAGCAGCCCATCAGAACGCCAGCTATACCTCTATGGCTACACCTTC
D gene: .; clone size: .; V gene: TRBV7-2; J gene: TRBJ1-1; CDR3 protein: CASSLGGTRGSTEAFF; CDR3 DNA: TGTGCCAGCAGCTTAGGGGGTACCCGGGGGAGCACTGAAGCTTTCTTT
D gene: TRBD2; clone size: .; V gene: TRBV24-1; J gene: TRBJ2-3; CDR3 protein: CATSGASGGDTQYF; CDR3 DNA: TGTGCCACCAGTGGGGCTAGCGGGGGGGATACGCAGTATTTT
D gene: .; clone size: .; V gene: TRBV19; J gene: TRBJ2-5; CDR3 protein: CASSVRGAPETQYF; CDR3 DNA: TGTGCCAGTAGTGTCCGGGGGGCTCCAGAGACCCAGTACTTC
D gene: .; clone size: few; V gene: TRBV9; J gene: TRBJ1-4; CDR3 protein: CASSPGGSNEKLFF; CDR3 DNA: TGTGCCAGCAGCCCGGGGGGGAGTAATGAAAAACTGTTTTTT
D gene: .; clone size: .; V gene: TRBV5-8; J gene: TRBJ2-4; CDR3 protein: CASSLRSWYENIQYF; CDR3 DNA: TGTGCCAGCAGCTTGCGGAGTTGGTATGAAAACATTCAGTACTTC
D gene: TRBD2; clone size: once; V gene: TRBV18; J gene: TRBJ2-3; CDR3 protein: CASTLLAGGTDTQYF; CDR3 DNA: TGTGCCAGCACACTCCTAGCGGGGGGCACAGATACGCAGTATTTT
D gene: TRBD1; clone size: .; V gene: TRBV7-2; J gene: TRBJ1-1; CDR3 protein: CASRDRDRDGTEAFF; CDR3 DNA: TGTGCCAGCAGGGATCGGGACAGGGATGGAACTGAAGCTTTCTTT
D gene: .; clone size: once; V gene: TRBV2; J gene: TRBJ1-5; CDR3 protein: CASSEGRGNQPQHF; CDR3 DNA: TGTGCCAGCAGTGAGGGTAGGGGCAATCAGCCCCAGCATTTT
D gene: .; clone size: .; V gene: TRBV12-3/TRBV12-4; J gene: TRBJ1-5; CDR3 protein: CASSFQRNQPQHF; CDR3 DNA: TGTGCCAGCAGTTTTCAGCGCAATCAGCCCCAGCATTTT
D gene: .; clone size: .; V gene: TRBV9; J gene: TRBJ2-3; CDR3 protein: CASSVIPRGDTQYF; CDR3 DNA: TGTGCCAGCAGCGTAATCCCACGGGGCGATACGCAGTATTTT
D gene: TRBD1; clone size: .; V gene: TRBV15; J gene: TRBJ1-5; CDR3 protein: CATSRDYGTGKRNQPQHF; CDR3 DNA: TGTGCCACCAGCAGAGATTACGGGACAGGGAAGCGCAATCAGCCCCAGCATTTT
D gene: TRBD1; clone size: .; V gene: TRBV19; J gene: TRBJ1-1; CDR3 protein: CASTPRDSEAFF; CDR3 DNA: TGTGCCAGTACCCCAAGGGACAGTGAAGCTTTCTTT
D gene: TRBD2; clone size: .; V gene: TRBV2; J gene: TRBJ2-1; CDR3 protein: CASSVTSGGHNEQFF; CDR3 DNA: TGTGCCAGCAGTGTGACCAGCGGGGGACACAATGAGCAGTTCTTC
D gene: .; clone size: .; V gene: TRBV3-1/TRBV3-2; J gene: TRBJ1-2; CDR3 protein: CASSQDLGKHGYTF; CDR3 DNA: TGTGCCAGCAGCCAAGATTTAGGTAAGCATGGCTACACCTTC
D gene: .; clone size: .; V gene: TRBV2; J gene: TRBJ2-3; CDR3 protein: CASSETRWYTQYF; CDR3 DNA: TGTGCCAGCAGTGAAACTAGGTGGTATACGCAGTATTTT
D gene: .; clone size: .; V gene: TRBV30; J gene: TRBJ1-2; CDR3 protein: CAWSVEQASYGYTF; CDR3 DNA: TGTGCCTGGAGTGTAGAACAGGCGTCCTATGGCTACACCTTC
D gene: TRBD1; clone size: .; V gene: TRBV25-1; J gene: TRBJ2-3; CDR3 protein: CASSDARGSADTQYF; CDR3 DNA: TGTGCCAGCAGTGATGCCAGGGGGAGTGCAGATACGCAGTATTTT
D gene: .; clone size: .; V gene: TRBV30; J gene: TRBJ1-1; CDR3 protein: CAWSVPRTEAFF; CDR3 DNA: TGTGCCTGGAGTGTACCCAGGACTGAAGCTTTCTTT
D gene: .; clone size: .; V gene: TRBV6-4; J gene: TRBJ1-1; CDR3 protein: CATSLEMNTEAFF; CDR3 DNA: TGTGCCACCTCACTAGAAATGAACACTGAAGCTTTCTTT
D gene: .; clone size: .; V gene: TRBV5-1; J gene: TRBJ2-3; CDR3 protein: CASRQTQGVTQYF; CDR3 DNA: TGCGCCAGCAGGCAAACGCAGGGAGTCACGCAGTATTTT
D gene: .; clone size: .; V gene: TRBV24-1; J gene: TRBJ1-1; CDR3 protein: CATSDSRFSQNTEAFF; CDR3 DNA: TGTGCCACCAGTGATTCGCGGTTCAGCCAGAACACTGAAGCTTTCTTT
D gene: .; clone size: .; V gene: TRBV5-1; J gene: TRBJ1-4; CDR3 protein: CASRRWGEVNEKLFF; CDR3 DNA: TGCGCCAGCAGACGGTGGGGGGAGGTTAATGAAAAACTGTTTTTT
D gene: .; clone size: .; V gene: TRBV1; J gene: TRBJ1-1; CDR3 protein: CTSSQDVRTEAFF; CDR3 DNA: TGCACCAGCAGCCAAGATGTCCGCACTGAAGCTTTCTTT
D gene: .; clone size: few; V gene: TRBV18; J gene: TRBJ2-2; CDR3 protein: CASSPDSYPNTGELFF; CDR3 DNA: TGTGCCAGCTCACCAGACAGCTACCCGAACACCGGGGAGCTGTTTTTT
D gene: TRBD2; clone size: once; V gene: TRBV9; J gene: TRBJ2-5; CDR3 protein: CASSVGTSGGQETQYF; CDR3 DNA: TGTGCCAGCAGCGTTGGGACTAGCGGGGGCCAAGAGACCCAGTACTTC
D gene: .; clone size: .; V gene: TRBV18; J gene: TRBJ2-3; CDR3 protein: CASSPGRGTDTQYF; CDR3 DNA: TGTGCCAGCTCACCGGGGCGGGGCACAGATACGCAGTATTTT
D gene: TRBD1; clone size: .; V gene: TRBV7-2; J gene: TRBJ1-5; CDR3 protein: CASSSQGQSNQPQHF; CDR3 DNA: TGTGCCAGCAGCTCCCAGGGACAGAGCAATCAGCCCCAGCATTTT
D gene: .; clone size: .; V gene: TRBV14; J gene: TRBJ1-2; CDR3 protein: CASSQARNYGYTF; CDR3 DNA: TGTGCCAGCAGCCAAGCCAGAAACTATGGCTACACCTTC
D gene: .; clone size: .; V gene: TRBV24-1; J gene: TRBJ2-5; CDR3 protein: CATNAGGAGAQETQYF; CDR3 DNA: TGTGCCACCAATGCAGGTGGGGCAGGGGCGCAAGAGACCCAGTACTTC
D gene: .; clone size: .; V gene: TRBV2; J gene: TRBJ2-1; CDR3 protein: CACSRTLLATSSYNEQFF; CDR3 DNA: TGTGCCTGTAGCAGAACTCTCCTAGCGACGAGCTCCTACAATGAGCAGTTCTTC
D gene: TRBD2; clone size: few; V gene: TRBV2; J gene: TRBJ2-5; CDR3 protein: CASKREGGKETQYF; CDR3 DNA: TGTGCCAGCAAGCGGGAGGGGGGGAAAGAGACCCAGTACTTC
D gene: .; clone size: .; V gene: TRBV7-9; J gene: TRBJ1-6; CDR3 protein: CASSLNPGNSPLHF; CDR3 DNA: TGTGCCAGCAGCTTAAACCCCGGAAATTCACCCCTCCACTTT
D gene: .; clone size: .; V gene: TRBV18; J gene: TRBJ1-2; CDR3 protein: CASSQANYGYTF; CDR3 DNA: TGTGCCAGCTCACAGGCGAACTATGGCTACACCTTC
D gene: TRBD2; clone size: .; V gene: TRBV7-6; J gene: TRBJ2-5; CDR3 protein: CASSRTISGGTKYQETQYF; CDR3 DNA: TGTGCCAGCAGCCGAACCATTAGCGGGGGTACGAAGTACCAAGAGACCCAGTACTTC
D gene: TRBD2; clone size: .; V gene: TRBV24-1; J gene: TRBJ2-5; CDR3 protein: CATSDLGRGGQYGETQYF; CDR3 DNA: TGTGCCACCAGTGATTTGGGCCGGGGGGGCCAGTATGGAGAGACCCAGTACTTC
D gene: .; clone size: .; V gene: TRBV27; J gene: TRBJ1-3; CDR3 protein: CASSLSARGNTIYF; CDR3 DNA: TGTGCCAGCAGTTTGTCGGCGCGTGGAAACACCATATATTTT
D gene: TRBD2; clone size: .; V gene: TRBV2; J gene: TRBJ2-2; CDR3 protein: CASSRTGGPSTGELFF; CDR3 DNA: TGTGCCAGCAGTCGGACGGGGGGGCCGAGCACCGGGGAGCTGTTTTTT
D gene: .; clone size: once; V gene: TRBV7-6; J gene: TRBJ2-5; CDR3 protein: CASRKLETQYF; CDR3 DNA: TGTGCCAGCAGAAAACTGGAGACCCAGTACTTC
D gene: .; clone size: .; V gene: TRBV11-2; J gene: TRBJ1-5; CDR3 protein: CASSPGPNQPQHF; CDR3 DNA: TGTGCCAGCAGCCCGGGACCCAATCAGCCCCAGCATTTT
D gene: TRBD1; clone size: .; V gene: TRBV6-5; J gene: TRBJ1-5; CDR3 protein: CASRLPGQGNQPQHF; CDR3 DNA: TGTGCCAGCAGGCTACCGGGACAGGGAAATCAGCCCCAGCATTTT
D gene: TRBD1; clone size: .; V gene: TRBV18; J gene: TRBJ1-6; CDR3 protein: CASSPVDRGSPLHF; CDR3 DNA: TGTGCCAGCTCACCAGTAGACAGGGGTTCACCCCTCCACTTT
D gene: TRBD1; clone size: once; V gene: TRBV19; J gene: TRBJ1-4; CDR3 protein: CASSIRDRVEKLFF; CDR3 DNA: TGTGCCAGTAGTATTCGGGACAGGGTTGAAAAACTGTTTTTT